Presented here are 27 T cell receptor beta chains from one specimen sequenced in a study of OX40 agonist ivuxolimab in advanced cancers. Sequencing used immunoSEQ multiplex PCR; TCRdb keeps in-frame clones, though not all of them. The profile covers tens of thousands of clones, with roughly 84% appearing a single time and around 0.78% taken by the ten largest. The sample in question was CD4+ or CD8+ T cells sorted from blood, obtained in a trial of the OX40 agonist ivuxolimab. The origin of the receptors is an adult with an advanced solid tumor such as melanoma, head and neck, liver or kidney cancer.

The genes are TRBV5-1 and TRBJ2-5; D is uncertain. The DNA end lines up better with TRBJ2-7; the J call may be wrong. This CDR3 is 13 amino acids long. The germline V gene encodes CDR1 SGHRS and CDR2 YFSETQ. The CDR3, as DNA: TGCGCCAGCGGAGCAACGGGCTCCTACGAGCAGTACTTC. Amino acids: CASGATGSYEQYF.

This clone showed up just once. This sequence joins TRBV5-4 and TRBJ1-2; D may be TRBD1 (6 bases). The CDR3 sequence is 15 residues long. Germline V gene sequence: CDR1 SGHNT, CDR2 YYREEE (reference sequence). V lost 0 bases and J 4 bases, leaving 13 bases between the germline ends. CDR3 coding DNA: TGTGCCAGCAGCTTGGCTCAGGGGCAAGGCTATGGCTACACCTTC. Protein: CASSLAQGQGYGYTF.

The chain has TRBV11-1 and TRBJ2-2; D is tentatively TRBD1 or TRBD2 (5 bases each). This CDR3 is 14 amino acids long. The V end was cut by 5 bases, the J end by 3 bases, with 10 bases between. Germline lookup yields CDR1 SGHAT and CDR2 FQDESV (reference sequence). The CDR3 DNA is TGTGCCAGCAGCATCGGGGCTGACACCGGGGAGCTGTTTTTT. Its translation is CASSIGADTGELFF.

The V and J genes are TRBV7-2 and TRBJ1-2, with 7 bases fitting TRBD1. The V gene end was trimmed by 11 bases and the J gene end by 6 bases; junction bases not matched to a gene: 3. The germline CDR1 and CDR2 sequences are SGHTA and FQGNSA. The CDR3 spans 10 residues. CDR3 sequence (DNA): TGTGCCGTCAGGGGGGATGGCTACACCTTC. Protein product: CAVRGDGYTF.

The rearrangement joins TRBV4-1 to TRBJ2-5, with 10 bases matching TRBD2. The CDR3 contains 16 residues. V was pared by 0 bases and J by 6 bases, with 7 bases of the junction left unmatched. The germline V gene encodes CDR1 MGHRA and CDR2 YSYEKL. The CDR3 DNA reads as TGCGCCAGCAGCCAAGAGCTAGCGGGAGTTCAAAAGACCCAGTACTTC. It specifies CASSQELAGVQKTQYF.

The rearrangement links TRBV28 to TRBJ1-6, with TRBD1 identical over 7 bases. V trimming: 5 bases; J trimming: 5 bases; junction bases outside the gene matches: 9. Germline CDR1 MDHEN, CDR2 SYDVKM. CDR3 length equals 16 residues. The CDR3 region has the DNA TGTGCCAGCAGTCCCCCGACAGGGAGGGATAATTCACCCCTCCACTTT. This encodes CASSPPTGRDNSPLHF.

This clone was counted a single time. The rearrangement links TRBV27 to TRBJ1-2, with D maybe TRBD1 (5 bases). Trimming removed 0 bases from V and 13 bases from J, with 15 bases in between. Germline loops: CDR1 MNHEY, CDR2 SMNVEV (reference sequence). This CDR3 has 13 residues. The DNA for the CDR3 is TGTGCCAGCAGTTTATCCCACCTCGGGGCAAGCACCTTC. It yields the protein CASSLSHLGASTF.

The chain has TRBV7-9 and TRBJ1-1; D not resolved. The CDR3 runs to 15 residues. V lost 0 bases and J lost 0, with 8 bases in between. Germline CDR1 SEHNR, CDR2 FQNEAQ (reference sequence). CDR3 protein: CASSLAGDMNTEAFF. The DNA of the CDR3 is TGTGCCAGCAGCTTAGCAGGAGATATGAACACTGAAGCTTTCTTT.

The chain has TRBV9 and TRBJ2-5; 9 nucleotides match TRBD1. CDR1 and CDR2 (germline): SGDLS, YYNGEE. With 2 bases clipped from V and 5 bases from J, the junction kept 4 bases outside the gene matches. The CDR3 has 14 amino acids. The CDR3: CASSVTGGYETQYF. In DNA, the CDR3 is TGTGCCAGCAGCGTTACAGGGGGCTACGAGACCCAGTACTTC.

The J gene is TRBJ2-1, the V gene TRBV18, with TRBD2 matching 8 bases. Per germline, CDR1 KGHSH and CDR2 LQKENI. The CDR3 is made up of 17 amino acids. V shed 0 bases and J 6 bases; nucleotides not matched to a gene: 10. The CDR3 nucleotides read TGTGCCAGCTCACCACCGGGGGGACTAGTTGGGGGCAATGAGCAGTTCTTC. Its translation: CASSPPGGLVGGNEQFF.

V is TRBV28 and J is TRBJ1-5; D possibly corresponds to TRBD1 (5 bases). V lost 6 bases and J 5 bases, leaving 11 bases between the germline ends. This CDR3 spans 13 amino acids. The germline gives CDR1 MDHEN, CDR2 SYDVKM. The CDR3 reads CASRWGGDQPQHF. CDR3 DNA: TGTGCCAGCAGGTGGGGCGGAGATCAGCCCCAGCATTTT.

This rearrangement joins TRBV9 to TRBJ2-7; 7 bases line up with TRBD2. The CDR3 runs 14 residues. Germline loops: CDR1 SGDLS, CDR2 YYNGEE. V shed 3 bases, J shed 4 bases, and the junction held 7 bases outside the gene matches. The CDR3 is CASSASGLGYEQYF. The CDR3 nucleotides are TGTGCCAGCAGCGCTAGCGGACTGGGGTACGAGCAGTACTTC.

The CDR3 protein is CASSPIEKLFF. The CDR3 coding sequence is TGTGCCAGCAGCCCGATTGAAAAACTGTTTTTT. V usage is TRBV7-9 and J usage is TRBJ1-4; D ambiguous. Per germline, CDR1 SEHNR and CDR2 FQNEAQ (reference sequence). Between the trimmed V and J ends, which lost 5 bases and 7 bases, there was a span of 5 bases. The CDR3 has 11 residues.

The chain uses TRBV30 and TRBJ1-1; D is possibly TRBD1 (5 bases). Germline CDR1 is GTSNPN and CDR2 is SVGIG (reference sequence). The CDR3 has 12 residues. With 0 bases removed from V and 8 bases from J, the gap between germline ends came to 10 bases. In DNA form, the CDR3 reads TGTGCCTGGAGTGTATGGGGGTCAGAAGCTTTCTTT. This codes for CAWSVWGSEAFF.

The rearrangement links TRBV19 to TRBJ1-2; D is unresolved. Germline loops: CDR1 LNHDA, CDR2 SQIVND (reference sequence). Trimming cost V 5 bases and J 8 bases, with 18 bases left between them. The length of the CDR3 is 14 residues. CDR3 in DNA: TGTGCCAGTAGTGATCAAACCGGGAGCCCAGGCTACACCTTC. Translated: CASSDQTGSPGYTF. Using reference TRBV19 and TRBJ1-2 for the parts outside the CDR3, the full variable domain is DGGITQSPKYLFRKEGQNVTLSCEQNLNHDAMYWYRQDPGQGLRLIYYSQIVNDFQKGDIAEGYSVSREKKESFPLTVTSAQKNPTAFYLCASSDQTGSPGYTFGSGTRLTVV.

This CDR3 is CASSTQGNGEKLFF. The CDR3 bases are TGTGCCAGTAGTACACAGGGGAACGGTGAAAAACTGTTTTTT. The V call is TRBV19, the J call TRBJ1-4, with TRBD1 matching over 7 bases. Looked up from germline, CDR1 is LNHDA and CDR2 is SQIVND (reference sequence). After removal of 4 bases from V and 7 bases from J, the junction contained 6 bases not matched to a gene. The CDR3 loop spans 14 amino acids.

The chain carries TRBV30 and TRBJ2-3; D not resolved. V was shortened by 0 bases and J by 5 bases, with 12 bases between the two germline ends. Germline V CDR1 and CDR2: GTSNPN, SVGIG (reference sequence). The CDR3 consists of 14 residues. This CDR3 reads CAWSVSRYIDTQYF. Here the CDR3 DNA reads TGTGCCTGGAGTGTATCACGGTACATAGATACGCAGTATTTT.

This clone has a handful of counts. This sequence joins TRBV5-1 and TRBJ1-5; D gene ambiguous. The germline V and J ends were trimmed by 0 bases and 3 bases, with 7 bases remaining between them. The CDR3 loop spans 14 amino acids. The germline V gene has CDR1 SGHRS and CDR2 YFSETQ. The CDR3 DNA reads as TGCGCCAGCAGCTTGGACAGTATCAATCAGCCCCAGCATTTT. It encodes CASSLDSINQPQHF.

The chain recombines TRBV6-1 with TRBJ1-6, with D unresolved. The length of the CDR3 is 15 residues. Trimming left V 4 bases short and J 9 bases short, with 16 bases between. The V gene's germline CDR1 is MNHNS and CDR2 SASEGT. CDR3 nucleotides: TGTGCCAGCAGTGGGGGAAGGGTTACGGTTTCACCCCTCCACTTT. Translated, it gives CASSGGRVTVSPLHF.

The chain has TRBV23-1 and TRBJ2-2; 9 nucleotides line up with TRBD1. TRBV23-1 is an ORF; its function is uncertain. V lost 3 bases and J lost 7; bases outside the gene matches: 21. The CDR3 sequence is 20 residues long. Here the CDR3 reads CASSHPGQGRLVSNGGELFF. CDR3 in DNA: TGCGCCAGCAGTCACCCCGGACAGGGGAGACTAGTCAGCAATGGCGGGGAGCTGTTTTTT.

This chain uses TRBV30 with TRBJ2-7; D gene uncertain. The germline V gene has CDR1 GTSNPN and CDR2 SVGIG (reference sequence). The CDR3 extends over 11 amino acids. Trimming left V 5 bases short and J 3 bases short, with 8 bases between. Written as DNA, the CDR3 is TGTGCCTGGGGACGGCTCTACGAGCAGTACTTC. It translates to CAWGRLYEQYF.

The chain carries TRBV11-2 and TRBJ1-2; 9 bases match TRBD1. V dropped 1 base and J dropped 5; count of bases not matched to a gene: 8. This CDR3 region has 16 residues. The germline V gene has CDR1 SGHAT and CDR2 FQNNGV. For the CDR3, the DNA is TGTGCCAGCAGCTTAGGGGACAGGGCGGCAATTTATGGCTACACCTTC. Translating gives CASSLGDRAAIYGYTF.

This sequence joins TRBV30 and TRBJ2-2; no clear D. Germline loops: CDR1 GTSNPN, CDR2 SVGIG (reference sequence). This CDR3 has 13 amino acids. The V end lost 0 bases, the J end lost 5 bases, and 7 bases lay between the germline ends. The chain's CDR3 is CAWSVRLTGELFF. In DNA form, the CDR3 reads TGTGCCTGGAGTGTAAGACTGACCGGGGAGCTGTTTTTT.

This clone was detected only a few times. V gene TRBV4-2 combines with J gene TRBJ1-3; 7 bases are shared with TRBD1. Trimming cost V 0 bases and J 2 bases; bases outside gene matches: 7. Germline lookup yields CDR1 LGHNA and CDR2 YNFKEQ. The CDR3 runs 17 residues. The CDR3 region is CASSQDRLQGTGNTIYF. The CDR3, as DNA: TGTGCCAGCAGCCAAGATAGACTACAGGGGACTGGAAACACCATATATTTT.

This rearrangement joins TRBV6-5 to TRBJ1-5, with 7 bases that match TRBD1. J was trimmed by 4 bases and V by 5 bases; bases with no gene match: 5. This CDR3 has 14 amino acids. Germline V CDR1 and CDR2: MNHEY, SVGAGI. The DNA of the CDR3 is TGTGCCAGCAGTCCCGGGACAGTTAATCAGCCCCAGCATTTT. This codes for CASSPGTVNQPQHF.

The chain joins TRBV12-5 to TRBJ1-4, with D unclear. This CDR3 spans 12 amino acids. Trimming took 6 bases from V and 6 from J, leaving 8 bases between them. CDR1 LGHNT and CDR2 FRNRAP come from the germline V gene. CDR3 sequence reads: CASGLPYEKLFF. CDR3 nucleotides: TGTGCTAGTGGCCTTCCCTATGAAAAACTGTTTTTT.

The CDR3 coding sequence is TGTGCCAGCTCAACCACGACAGGGCCCACTGAAGCTTTCTTT. This encodes CASSTTTGPTEAFF. V usage is TRBV18 and J usage is TRBJ1-1; 7 positions match TRBD1. Germline V lookup: CDR1 KGHSH, CDR2 LQKENI. Trimming at V came to 5 bases and at J to 4 bases, leaving 7 bases not matched to a gene. The CDR3 sequence is 14 residues long.